These 30 T cell receptor beta chains share one sample of origin, sequenced in a study of human T cells and chemical hapten exposure. Indicated time point: patch test 2, 6 weeks after DPC sensitization. Treatment described: therapeutic diphenylcyclopropenone sensitization with weekly scalp DPC. A single record per CDR3 protein comes from TCRdb applying MiXCR to the RACE reads. Found here are roughly 92,000 distinct CDR3 sequences, approximately 10% of them singletons; the top ten hold 3.2%. Material: whole blood, obtained in connection with sensitization to the hapten diphenylcyclopropenone (DPC). All receptors derive from a woman aged 40 to 55 with alopecia areata. Some clones in this sample may be carry-over from other donors' samples.

This clonotype has ten or more counts. The chain is built from TRBV7-2 and TRBJ2-3; the D gene is possibly TRBD2 (5 bases). Germline values: CDR1 SGHTA, CDR2 FQGNSA. CDR3 size: 20 residues. Trimming took 0 bases from V and 2 from J, leaving 24 bases between them. The CDR3 loop reads CASSLADRVTREAATDTQYF. The CDR3 DNA follows: TGTGCCAGCAGCTTAGCCGACCGGGTCACTAGGGAAGCAGCCACAGATACGCAGTATTTT.

In its sample, this clonotype was seen many times. J is TRBJ1-2 and V is TRBV6-1; 8 nucleotides align to TRBD1. The length of the CDR3 is 12 residues. Per germline, CDR1 MNHNS and CDR2 SASEGT. With 6 bases clipped from V and 4 bases from J, the junction kept 1 base outside the gene matches. This chain's CDR3 is CASRDRVYGYTF. As DNA, the CDR3 is TGTGCCAGCAGGGACAGGGTCTATGGCTACACCTTC.

In its sample, this clonotype was seen a few times. The chain carries TRBV10-1 and TRBJ2-1; D is ambiguous. Germline V CDR1 and CDR2: WNHNN, SYGVQD (reference sequence). V lost 3 bases, J lost 0 bases, and 12 bases lay in between. The CDR3 loop spans 16 amino acids. The CDR3 loop is CASSDSRPSSYNEQFF. CDR3 bases: TGCGCCAGCAGTGATTCCCGCCCGAGCTCCTACAATGAGCAGTTCTTC.

V is TRBV20-1 and J is TRBJ2-1; 8 bases are shared with TRBD2. The length of the CDR3 is 14 residues. The junction had 9 bases not matched to a gene; V was cut back by 3 bases and J by 8 bases. CDR1 DFQATT and CDR2 SNEGSKA come from the germline V gene (reference sequence). Written as DNA, the CDR3 is TGCAGTGCTAGTAAGGTGGCGGGGGGTGATGAGCAGTTCTTC. Translation: CSASKVAGGDEQFF.

This clonotype occurred many times. This chain links TRBV18 with TRBJ1-1; D remains unclear. The CDR3 contains 13 residues. Trimming stripped 1 base from V and 1 base from J, with 4 bases between. Germline V gives CDR1 KGHSH, CDR2 LQKENI. The CDR3 reads CASSPQKNTEAFF. The CDR3 nucleotides are TGTGCCAGCTCACCACAGAAGAACACTGAAGCTTTCTTT.

This clonotype was detected a few times. The J gene is TRBJ1-1, the V gene TRBV5-5; D unresolved. The length of the CDR3 is 12 residues. With 1 base removed from V and 13 bases from J, the gap between germline ends came to 14 bases. Germline CDR1 SGHKS, CDR2 YYEKEE (reference sequence). CDR3 region: CASSLSAPWVFF. The CDR3 coding sequence is TGTGCCAGCAGCTTGAGTGCCCCCTGGGTTTTCTTT.

The genes are TRBV28 and TRBJ2-7; possibly TRBD2 for D (5 bases). The germline V gene encodes CDR1 MDHEN and CDR2 SYDVKM. The length of the CDR3 is 14 residues. V was clipped by 7 bases and J by 7 bases, with 20 bases between them. CDR3 protein: CASTDGLAAVEQYF. The CDR3 coding sequence is TGTGCCAGCACAGACGGACTGGCGGCGGTAGAGCAGTACTTC.

A remark on this clonotype: A junction boundary mismatches the germline segment, possibly from a read error. The CDR3 region is CASSLNSGADVLTF. Written as DNA, the CDR3 is TGTGCCAGCAGCTTAAACTCTGGGGCCGACGTCCTGACTTTC. The chain recombines TRBV7-6 with TRBJ2-6; maybe TRBD1 (5 bases). Germline CDR1 SGHVS, CDR2 FNYEAQ. The CDR3 sequence is 14 residues long.

This chain joins TRBV4-3 and TRBJ1-4; D is ambiguous. Germline values: CDR1 LGHNA, CDR2 YSLEER. The V end lost 2 bases, the J end lost 10 bases, and 11 bases lay between the germline ends. The CDR3 is 13 residues long. This chain's CDR3 is CASSQLRDVKLFF. The CDR3 nucleotides read TGCGCCAGCAGCCAACTGCGGGATGTAAAACTGTTTTTT.

This clonotype was counted at least ten times. The chain links TRBV30 to TRBJ2-5, with TRBD1 matching over 7 bases. V trimming: 3 bases; J trimming: 4 bases; junction bases outside the gene matches: 5. CDR1 and CDR2 (germline): GTSNPN, SVGIG (reference sequence). This CDR3 has 13 amino acids. The DNA for the CDR3 is TGTGCCTGGAGAGGGACAGCTAGAGAGACCCAGTACTTC. Protein product: CAWRGTARETQYF.

This chain uses TRBV28 with TRBJ2-5; D may be TRBD2 (7 bases). CDR3 length equals 17 residues. CDR1 is MDHEN and CDR2 is SYDVKM in the germline V gene. Trimming took 5 bases from V and 1 from J, leaving 20 bases between them. In DNA form, the CDR3 reads TGTGCCAGCAGTCCCTACCGGGGGGCGGCAATCCAAGAGACCCAGTACTTC. It is translated as CASSPYRGAAIQETQYF.

There are many counts of this clonotype. This chain links TRBV7-9 with TRBJ1-5; weak D call: TRBD1 (5 bases). V gave up 5 bases and J gave up 6 bases, with 17 bases separating them. Germline-derived CDR1 and CDR2 are SEHNR and FQNEAQ (reference sequence). This CDR3 has 15 amino acids. CDR3 DNA sequence: TGTGCCAGCAGCCCAAGGGGTGGGGGAAGTCAGCCCCAGCATTTT. Protein: CASSPRGGGSQPQHF.

The chain links TRBV20-1 to TRBJ1-1, with D maybe TRBD1 (6 bases). The V end lost 1 base, the J end lost 0 bases, and 9 bases lay between the germline ends. Germline CDR1 DFQATT, CDR2 SNEGSKA (reference sequence). The CDR3 extends over 14 amino acids. The CDR3 loop is CSARVDRLNTEAFF. The CDR3 nucleotides are TGCAGTGCTAGAGTTGACAGGCTGAACACTGAAGCTTTCTTT.

The sample holds a few counts of this clonotype. The chain has TRBV6-5 and TRBJ2-2; D may correspond to TRBD1 or TRBD2 (5 bases each). This CDR3 has 14 residues. Trimming left V 6 bases short and J 4 bases short, with 12 bases between. Germline V CDR1 and CDR2: MNHEY, SVGAGI. The CDR3 coding sequence is TGTGCCAGCAGCTTACTAGGGGCCACCGGGGAGCTGTTTTTT. Translating gives CASSLLGATGELFF.

The chain recombines TRBV30 with TRBJ2-2; TRBD1 agrees at 9 bases. Germline CDR1 reads GTSNPN; CDR2 reads SVGIG (reference sequence). This CDR3 is built from 14 residues. Germline trimming cut 5 bases from V and 6 bases from J; bases unmatched to any gene: 7. The chain's CDR3 is CAWGTGRSAGELFF. The CDR3 DNA is TGTGCCTGGGGGACAGGGAGAAGTGCCGGGGAGCTGTTTTTT.

The J gene is TRBJ2-3, the V gene TRBV7-9; 13 nucleotides agree with TRBD2. Trimming took 7 bases from V and 1 from J; bases not matched to a gene: 5. Germline V CDR1 and CDR2: SEHNR, FQNEAQ (reference sequence). There are 16 residues in the CDR3. CDR3: CASTPGTSGGTDTQYF. DNA of the CDR3: TGTGCCAGCACCCCCGGGACTAGCGGGGGCACAGATACGCAGTATTTT.

This rearrangement joins TRBV6-2 or TRBV6-3 to TRBJ2-3, with unresolved D. The CDR3 extends over 14 amino acids. The germline V gene has CDR1 MNHEY and CDR2 SVGEGT. Trimming shortened V by 2 bases and J by 0 bases, and 6 bases separated the two germline ends. The CDR3 DNA reads as TGTGCCAGCAGTTACCCACAGAGCACAGATACGCAGTATTTT. Translated: CASSYPQSTDTQYF.

This clonotype was counted ten times or more. V and J are TRBV7-9 and TRBJ2-5, with 7 nucleotides matching TRBD1. Trimming cost V 3 bases and J 1 base; bases outside gene matches: 5. The CDR3 consists of 15 residues. The germline CDR1 and CDR2 sequences are SEHNR and FQNEAQ (reference sequence). CDR3 sequence reads: CASSLTWTGQETQYF. CDR3 in DNA: TGTGCCAGCAGCTTGACATGGACAGGCCAAGAGACCCAGTACTTC. Based on the CDR3 plus reference TRBV7-9 and TRBJ2-5, the full variable domain is DTGVSQNPRHKITKRGQNVTFRCDPISEHNRLYWYRQTLGQGPEFLTYFQNEAQLEKSRLLSDRFSAERPKGSFSTLEIQRTEQGDSAMYLCASSLTWTGQETQYFGPGTRLLVL.

This clonotype occurred many times. The chain combines TRBV7-8 with TRBJ2-3; 10 nucleotides match TRBD2. The CDR3 is 15 residues long. The V gene's germline CDR1 is SGHVS and CDR2 FQNEAQ. V lost 2 bases to trimming and J lost 5 bases; unmatched junction nucleotides: 4. CDR3 protein: CASSLSPSGRDTQYF. CDR3 nucleotides: TGTGCCAGCAGCTTAAGTCCTAGCGGGAGAGATACGCAGTATTTT. The whole variable domain, filled in from reference TRBV7-8 and TRBJ2-3, reads GAGVSQSPRYKVAKRGQDVALRCDPISGHVSLFWYQQALGQGPEFLTYFQNEAQLDKSGLPSDRFFAERPEGSVSTLKIQRTQQEDSAVYLCASSLSPSGRDTQYFGPGTRLTVL.

In its sample, this clonotype was seen once. This chain joins TRBV7-2 and TRBJ2-2; TRBD1 matches 7 bases. Germline lookup yields CDR1 SGHTA and CDR2 FQGNSA. The CDR3 extends over 13 amino acids. V shed 4 bases and J 6 bases; nucleotides not matched to a gene: 2. The CDR3 spells CASSYTGAGELFF. The CDR3, as DNA: TGTGCCAGCAGCTATACAGGGGCCGGGGAGCTGTTTTTT.

CDR3 sequence reads: CASSKTSGGVGSTDTQYF. The CDR3 coding sequence is TGTGCCAGCAGCAAGACTAGCGGGGGTGTCGGTAGCACAGATACGCAGTATTTT. V and J are TRBV6-1 and TRBJ2-3, with TRBD2 matching 12 bases. The CDR3 is made up of 18 amino acids. CDR1 is MNHNS and CDR2 is SASEGT in the germline V gene. Losses at the gene ends were 6 bases for V and 0 bases for J; bases not matched to a gene: 10.

The V gene is TRBV3-1, the J gene TRBJ1-1; D ambiguous. CDR1 and CDR2 (germline): LGHDT, YNNKEL (reference sequence). This CDR3 region has 12 residues. V lost 1 base to trimming and J lost 10 bases, with 10 bases between them. CDR3 DNA sequence: TGTGCCAGCAGCCAAGGACATTGGGCAGCTTTCTTT. This sequence encodes CASSQGHWAAFF.

The sample holds one count of this clonotype. The chain joins TRBV12-3 or TRBV12-4 to TRBJ2-1; 7 bases agree with TRBD2. There are 14 residues in the CDR3. V was pared by 8 bases and J by 8 bases, with 12 bases of the junction left unmatched. CDR3: CASSSGTTFYEQFF. CDR3 coding DNA: TGTGCCAGCTCCTCCGGGACTACTTTCTATGAGCAGTTCTTC.

This clonotype was detected a few times. This sequence joins TRBV7-2 and TRBJ1-5; no clear D. The CDR3 contains 14 residues. Per the germline V gene, CDR1 is SGHTA and CDR2 is FQGNSA. V was shortened by 6 bases and J by 2 bases, with 11 bases between the two germline ends. The CDR3 protein is CASRPTTGNQPQHF. The CDR3 DNA reads TGTGCCAGCAGACCGACGACGGGCAATCAGCCCCAGCATTTT.

This clonotype turned up a few times. V usage is TRBV20-1 and J usage is TRBJ2-3, with 9 bases aligning to TRBD2. V was pared by 6 bases and J by 3 bases, with 10 bases of the junction left unmatched. Germline V gives CDR1 DFQATT, CDR2 SNEGSKA (reference sequence). CDR3 length: 15 residues. CDR3 sequence: CSAPLSTSGTDTQYF. The CDR3 DNA is TGCAGTGCACCTCTCTCGACTAGCGGTACAGATACGCAGTATTTT.

This clonotype was detected only a few times. J is TRBJ2-5 and V is TRBV6-6; 8 bases are a match to TRBD2. V was clipped by 6 bases and J by 7 bases; unmatched bases: 7. This CDR3 is 13 amino acids long. Germline V gene sequence: CDR1 MNHNY, CDR2 SVGAGI (reference sequence). Here the CDR3 reads CASSRRTSGTQYF. The CDR3 DNA is TGTGCCAGCAGCCGCCGTACTAGCGGGACCCAGTACTTC.

The CDR3 sequence: CASSREVSYNEQFF. The CDR3 region has the DNA TGTGCCAGTAGTCGGGAGGTGTCCTACAATGAGCAGTTCTTC. The J gene is TRBJ2-1, the V gene TRBV19, with 7 bases aligning to TRBD2. The CDR3 contains 14 residues. V trimming: 5 bases; J trimming: 1 base; junction bases outside the gene matches: 2. Germline assignment: CDR1 LNHDA and CDR2 SQIVND (reference sequence).

The sample holds a few counts of this clonotype. This rearrangement joins TRBV6-5 to TRBJ2-7; no reliable D call. This CDR3 region has 13 residues. The V and J ends lost 1 base and 6 bases respectively, with 10 bases between them. The V gene's germline CDR1 is MNHEY and CDR2 SVGAGI. The CDR3 nucleotides are TGTGCCAGCAGTTACTATGAAACATCCGAGCAGTACTTC. Amino acids: CASSYYETSEQYF.

In this sample, this clonotype turned up many times. The rearrangement uses TRBV6-1 and TRBJ2-7; D gene uncertain. This CDR3 spans 13 amino acids. The germline gives CDR1 MNHNS, CDR2 SASEGT. Trimming removed 3 bases from V and 2 bases from J, with 8 bases in between. The CDR3 sequence is CASSDLFPYEQYF. DNA of the CDR3: TGTGCCAGCAGTGACCTATTTCCCTACGAGCAGTACTTC.

This clonotype was seen repeatedly, ten times or more. This rearrangement joins TRBV12-3 or TRBV12-4 to TRBJ2-7; D is ambiguous. V lost 5 bases to trimming and J lost 9 bases, with 11 bases between them. This CDR3 is 11 amino acids long. The CDR3 DNA reads TGTGCCAGCAGTCGATCCATGGGGCAGTACTTC. Encoded protein: CASSRSMGQYF.